This T cell receptor beta chain was identified in a study of T cell repertoires in cytomegalovirus infection. The overall study: The authors relied on CMV epitopes, both recently identified HLA-C-restricted and well-studied HLA-B-restricted.

Each CDR3 protein gets one entry after TCRdb re-called the reads with MiXCR. The data contain tens of thousands of distinct CDR3 sequences, 20% to 30% of them singletons. Points from the study as a whole: CMV carriers with the relevant HLA were identified by cumulative public TCR beta family frequency.

From germline, CDR1 is SEHNR and CDR2 FQNEAQ (reference sequence). The germline V and J ends were trimmed by 8 bases and 1 base, with 14 bases remaining between them. The length of the CDR3 is 15 residues. This clonotype turned up a few times. Its cognate antigen is unknown. The chain has TRBV7-9 and TRBJ1-4; D may be TRBD1 (6 bases). This TCR derives from a human donor in good health (CMV status not recorded). Some clones in this sample may be carry-over from other donors' samples. Here the sequenced sample was CD8+ T cells from cultured PBMCs, taken from culture after CMV antigen stimulation. The CDR3 spells CASEGGRGTNEKLFF. CDR3 sequence (DNA): TGTGCCAGCGAGGGGGGGCGCGGAACTAATGAAAAACTGTTTTTT.